Listed here is a single TCR beta chain. Its antigen is unidentified. The source of the sample is a study of T-cell reconstitution after alpha-beta-depleted transplantation in children. Study conclusions and caveats: Surviving recipient T cells and thymic progenitors accounted for the high day-60 TCRbeta diversity observed in some patients. At the one-year point after transplant, T-cell counts and TCRbeta diversity were found to come mostly from T cells that had been newly produced. Two months or so post-transplant, alpha-beta T cells reportedly derived from several hundred expanded graft clones.

The CDR3 runs 14 residues. V lost 4 bases to trimming and J lost 5 bases; unmatched junction nucleotides: 6. Germline assignment: CDR1 MNHNS and CDR2 SASEGT. Unique molecular identifiers were incorporated into the prepared TCRbeta library. TCRdb reanalysed the PCR reads using MiXCR and keeps one entry per CDR3 protein. The table shows about a million distinct CDR3 sequences, with roughly 29% occurring only once. The receptor's source is a boy younger than two who had a stem cell transplant for SCID, so the T cells may come from the graft donor. The material sequenced was PBMCs, mostly from graft donor cells, taken 360 days after TCRalphabeta/CD19-depleted stem cell transplant. The rearrangement uses TRBV6-1 and TRBJ2-7; 9 bases are shared with TRBD1. CDR3: CASSGRDRVHEQYF. The CDR3 coding sequence is TGTGCCAGCAGTGGCCGGGACAGGGTCCACGAGCAGTACTTC.